Each of the 4 T cell receptor beta chains below was sequenced from the same sample in a study of vaccination and CD4 T cells after COVID-19. Their cognate antigens are unknown. Treatment of the sample: approximately 11-day PBMC culture with coronavirus spike peptide pools or control peptides (ViraFEST assay). At the Johns Hopkins FTIC core, DNA taken from cultured CD4+ T cells was sequenced by way of the Oncomine TCR Beta short-read assay. Via MiXCR, TCRdb re-called the PCR reads, giving one row per CDR3 protein. This table holds fewer than 20,000 distinct CDR3 sequences, about 68% found once. The sample was CD4+ T cells from blood, cultured in vitro, taken after SARS-CoV-2 vaccination. These receptors originate from a human donor who received a COVID-19 vaccine.

The rearrangement links TRBV30 to TRBJ2-3; D possibly corresponds to TRBD1 (6 bases). The CDR3 consists of 18 residues. Germline V gene data show CDR1 as GTSNPN and CDR2 as SVGIG (reference sequence). V shed 2 bases and J shed 6 bases, with 27 bases lying between them. The CDR3, as DNA: TGTGCCTGGAGTAGGATGCCGGTGGGGGCCTTGAGAACGGATACGCAGTATTTT. Translated: CAWSRMPVGALRTDTQYF.

This clonotype is labeled as medium-sized. The chain carries TRBV7-6 and TRBJ1-2; 8 nucleotides match TRBD1. V lost 5 bases, J lost 5 bases, and 10 bases stayed unmatched. Germline CDR1 and CDR2: SGHVS and FNYEAQ. The CDR3 length is 15 residues. CDR3 in amino acids: CASSIGQGLRYGYTF. The CDR3 DNA follows: TGTGCCAGCAGCATTGGACAGGGTCTCCGTTATGGCTACACCTTC.

This chain links TRBV25-1 with TRBJ2-2; 13 nucleotides line up with TRBD2. V dropped 5 bases and J dropped 2; count of bases not matched to a gene: 17. This CDR3 has 21 amino acids. Per the germline V gene, CDR1 is MGHDK and CDR2 is SYGVNS. CDR3 sequence reads: CASSSEGRLAGGGGNTGELFF. CDR3 sequence (DNA): TGTGCCAGCAGTTCTGAGGGGAGACTAGCGGGGGGCGGCGGAAACACCGGGGAGCTGTTTTTT. Variable domain in full (rest from reference TRBV25-1 and TRBJ2-2): EADIYQTPRYLVIGTGKKITLECSQTMGHDKMYWYQQDPGMELHLIHYSYGVNSTEKGDLSSESTVSRIRTEHFPLTLESARPSHTSQYLCASSSEGRLAGGGGNTGELFFGEGSRLTVL.

The rearrangement uses TRBV6-1 and TRBJ2-5; D perhaps matches TRBD1 (5 bases). Germline CDR1 reads MNHNS; CDR2 reads SASEGT. V dropped 3 bases and J dropped 5 bases, with 10 bases sitting between them. The CDR3 has 13 amino acids. DNA of the CDR3: TGTGCCAGCAGTGACAGGGTCAGGGAGACCCAGTACTTC. Translation gives CASSDRVRETQYF.